Listed here is a single T cell receptor (beta chain). Its antigen is unidentified. Some clones are missing from TCRdb's copy, which holds only in-frame ones; the method was immunoSEQ multiplex PCR. The sample comprises over 20,000 clones, roughly 87% of which are singletons, and just over 5% rests with the top ten. The data originate from a study of graft-versus-host responses after intestinal transplantation. Study overall: Every recipient had anti-thymocyte globulin induction and 2 to 4 years of tacrolimus plus steroids. Study-wide points: Recipient bone marrow held GvH clones, some seen earlier in ileum or blood. Allografts from individuals with graft-donor T cell macrochimerism displayed high graft-versus-host to host-versus-graft clonal ratios.

The V gene lost 6 bases and the J gene lost 5 bases, with 14 bases spanning the gap. The CDR3 is 13 residues long. The germline gives CDR1 MNHNS, CDR2 SASEGT. The chain links TRBV6-1 to TRBJ2-7; perhaps TRBD1 as D (5 bases). This sample comprised PBMCs, obtained roughly 64 days after intestinal transplantation. The receptor comes from a human patient who received an intestinal transplant, so some T cells may come from the graft donor. The CDR3 region has the DNA TGTGCCAGCAGCGTTATCCAGGGAAACGAGCAGTACTTC. Translated: CASSVIQGNEQYF.